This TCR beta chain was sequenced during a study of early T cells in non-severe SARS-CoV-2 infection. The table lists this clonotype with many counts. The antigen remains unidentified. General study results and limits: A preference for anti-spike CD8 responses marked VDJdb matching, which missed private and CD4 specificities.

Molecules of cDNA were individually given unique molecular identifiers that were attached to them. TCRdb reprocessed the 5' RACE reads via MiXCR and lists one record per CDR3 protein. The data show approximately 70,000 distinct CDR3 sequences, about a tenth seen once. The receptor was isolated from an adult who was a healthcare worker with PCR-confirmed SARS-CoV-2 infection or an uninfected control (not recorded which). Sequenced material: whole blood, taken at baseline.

The CDR3 reads CASSYGTGGYEQYF. CDR3 coding DNA: TGTGCCAGCAGTTATGGGACAGGAGGCTACGAGCAGTACTTC. The chain employs TRBV28 and TRBJ2-7; 8 bases fit TRBD1. CDR1 is MDHEN, CDR2 SYDVKM, per germline. The CDR3 is 14 amino acids. V trimming: 4 bases; J trimming: 3 bases; junction bases outside the gene matches: 5.